This TCR beta chain stems from a study of CD4 T cells in relation to SARS-CoV-2 and coronaviruses. The overall study: Convalescent patients had median age about 40 years, range about 20 to 80.

Sequenced by immunoSEQ multiplex PCR; TCRdb stores in-frame clones only, minus some. The top ten hold roughly 2.8% of the sample, which has about 36,000 clones, around 80% seen once. Germline assignment: CDR1 LNHNV and CDR2 YYDKDF (reference sequence). V lost 8 bases, J lost 0 bases, and 10 bases lay in between. The CDR3 runs to 13 residues. About this clone itself: Its antigen is unknown.

This sequence originates from an adult with COVID-19. The sequencing input was memory CD4+ T cells from PBMCs, cultured in vitro. The V call is TRBV15, the J call TRBJ2-5; D may match TRBD1 or TRBD2 (5 bases each). The CDR3 region is CATGTRYQETQYF. CDR3 DNA: TGTGCCACCGGGACCCGGTACCAAGAGACCCAGTACTTC.